This is a list of T cell receptor beta chains from one sample in a study of cytomegalovirus exposure and HLA in healthy donors. Assay used: immunoSEQ multiplex PCR; TCRdb lists only in-frame clones, some missing. The table lists about 190,000 clones, under 80% of them singletons. Input material: PBMCs. These receptors were obtained from a man aged 25 to 45 in good health and CMV-seropositive. The CDR3 runs from the conserved cysteine through the conserved F or W. Each record gives: J gene, V gene, clone size, D gene, CDR3 DNA, CDR3 protein. The D gene is left open where the match is weak. Expanded clones get a size class; other rows say once, few or many, or leave the size out.

J gene: TRBJ1-6; V gene: TRBV7-2; clone size: -; D gene: -; CDR3 DNA: TGTGCCAGCAGCTTAGGGGGCGAGGCACCCCTCCACTTT; CDR3 protein: CASSLGGEAPLHF
J gene: TRBJ1-4; V gene: TRBV4-1; clone size: once; D gene: -; CDR3 DNA: TGCGCCAGCAGCCAAGCCGGGGGGGCGTACGAAAAACTGTTTTTT; CDR3 protein: CASSQAGGAYEKLFF
J gene: TRBJ2-5; V gene: TRBV7-3; clone size: once; D gene: -; CDR3 DNA: TGTGCCAGCAGCTTAAGCGGATGGGAGACCCAGTACTTC; CDR3 protein: CASSLSGWETQYF
J gene: TRBJ1-1; V gene: TRBV30; clone size: -; D gene: TRBD1; CDR3 DNA: TGTGCCTGGAGCGGAGGGACAGCCGCTGAAGCTTTCTTT; CDR3 protein: CAWSGGTAAEAFF
J gene: TRBJ2-5; V gene: TRBV28; clone size: few; D gene: TRBD1; CDR3 DNA: TGTGCCAGCAGGGACAGGGCGAGAGAGACCCAGTACTTC; CDR3 protein: CASRDRARETQYF
J gene: TRBJ1-5; V gene: TRBV5-1; clone size: -; D gene: TRBD1; CDR3 DNA: TGCGCCAGCAGCTTGGGGACAGGAAACAATCAGCCCCAGCATTTT; CDR3 protein: CASSLGTGNNQPQHF
J gene: TRBJ2-1; V gene: TRBV4-3; clone size: -; D gene: TRBD1; CDR3 DNA: TGCGCCAGCAGCCAAGATGGAACAGGGGTCGATGAGCAGTTCTTC; CDR3 protein: CASSQDGTGVDEQFF
J gene: TRBJ1-4; V gene: TRBV18; clone size: few; D gene: -; CDR3 DNA: TGTGCCAGCTCACCGGGCGGGGAGAAACTGTTTTTT; CDR3 protein: CASSPGGEKLFF
J gene: TRBJ2-5; V gene: TRBV11-3; clone size: -; D gene: TRBD1; CDR3 DNA: TGTGCCAGCAGCCCAGGACAGGGGAGGCGAGAGACCCAGTACTTC; CDR3 protein: CASSPGQGRRETQYF
J gene: TRBJ2-7; V gene: TRBV10-3; clone size: -; D gene: -; CDR3 DNA: TGTGCCATCAGTGAGTCGGGAGGGGGGCGCGAGCAGTACTTC; CDR3 protein: CAISESGGGREQYF
J gene: TRBJ1-1; V gene: TRBV10-3; clone size: -; D gene: TRBD1; CDR3 DNA: TGTGCCACGGCGACAGGGGGCTTGGGGAACACTGAAGCTTTCTTT; CDR3 protein: CATATGGLGNTEAFF
J gene: TRBJ2-2; V gene: TRBV18; clone size: few; D gene: -; CDR3 DNA: TGTGCCAGCTCAGGACAATCGGAGCTGTTTTTT; CDR3 protein: CASSGQSELFF
J gene: TRBJ2-7; V gene: TRBV5-6; clone size: -; D gene: TRBD1; CDR3 DNA: TGTGCCAGCAGCTCCCTTTGGTTGGGACAGGGGGCGCAGGAGCAGTACTTC; CDR3 protein: CASSSLWLGQGAQEQYF
J gene: TRBJ1-2; V gene: TRBV5-8; clone size: once; D gene: -; CDR3 DNA: TGTGCCAGCAGCTCCCCGGGGGGATATGGCTACACCTTC; CDR3 protein: CASSSPGGYGYTF
J gene: TRBJ2-5; V gene: TRBV4-1; clone size: -; D gene: TRBD2; CDR3 DNA: TGCGCCAGCAGCCAAGATCGGGCGGGGGGCCGGGGAGAGACCCAGTACTTC; CDR3 protein: CASSQDRAGGRGETQYF
J gene: TRBJ2-7; V gene: TRBV10-3; clone size: once; D gene: TRBD2; CDR3 DNA: TGTGCCACGGGGGAACACGGGGGGTTAACCGACGAGCAGTACTTC; CDR3 protein: CATGEHGGLTDEQYF